This TCR beta chain stems from a study of T cells after yellow fever vaccination. This clonotype was seen only a few times. The germline V and J ends were trimmed by 5 bases and 0 bases, with 7 bases remaining between them. Germline V gives CDR1 MNHEY, CDR2 SVGEGT. The CDR3 length is 13 residues. TCRdb processed the 5' RACE reads anew with MiXCR; each CDR3 protein has one entry. The sample lists approximately 450,000 distinct CDR3 sequences; around a sixth were seen once. This receptor was taken from a man aged 18 to 35 who received the YFV17D yellow fever vaccine. The J gene is TRBJ1-2, the V gene TRBV6-2 or TRBV6-3; TRBD1 might be the D (5 bases). This specimen was PBMCs, taken before the yellow fever booster vaccination. CDR3 sequence reads: CASSDSPNYGYTF. Here the CDR3 DNA reads TGTGCCAGCAGTGACAGTCCTAACTATGGCTACACCTTC.